This TCR beta chain was documented in a study of blood T cells in healthy people across ages. Concerning this clonotype: This may stem from a read error, because a much larger clone lies one nucleotide away.

Next came a second PCR, run for about 7 to 12 cycles, which used a sample-barcoded 5' primer along with a J-beta primer mix. TCRdb ran MiXCR on the 5' RACE reads and lists one entry per CDR3 protein. This table holds about 670,000 distinct CDR3 sequences, 40% to 65% found once. The CDR3 is 14 residues long. Per germline, CDR1 SNHLY and CDR2 FYNNEI. Trimming cost V 8 bases and J 8 bases; bases outside gene matches: 10. This TCR was sampled from an elderly woman in good health. The sequenced material came from blood. J is TRBJ1-5 and V is TRBV2; 9 bases are a match to TRBD1. CDR3 in DNA: TGTGCCAGCGGGATACAGGGGGCTATAGAGCCCCAGCATTTT. Protein: CASGIQGAIEPQHF.